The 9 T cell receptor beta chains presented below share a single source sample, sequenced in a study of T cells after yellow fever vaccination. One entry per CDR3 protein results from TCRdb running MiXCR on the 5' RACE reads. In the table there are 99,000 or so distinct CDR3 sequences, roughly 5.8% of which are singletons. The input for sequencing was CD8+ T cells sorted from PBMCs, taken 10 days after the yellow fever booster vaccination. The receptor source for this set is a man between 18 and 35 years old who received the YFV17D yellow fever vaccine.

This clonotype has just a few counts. The CDR3 here is CASSQAWGNTEAFF. The CDR3 DNA is TGTGCCAGCAGCCAGGCCTGGGGGAACACTGAAGCTTTCTTT. The chain has TRBV12-3 or TRBV12-4 and TRBJ1-1; no clear D. Trimming left V 6 bases short and J 1 base short, with 12 bases between. The CDR3 has 14 amino acids.

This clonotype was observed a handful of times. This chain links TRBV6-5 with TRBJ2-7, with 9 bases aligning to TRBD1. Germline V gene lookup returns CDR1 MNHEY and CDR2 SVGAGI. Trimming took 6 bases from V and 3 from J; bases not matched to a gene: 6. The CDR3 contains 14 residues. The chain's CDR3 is CASRFRQGVYEQYF. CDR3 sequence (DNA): TGTGCCAGCAGGTTCCGACAGGGGGTCTACGAGCAGTACTTC.

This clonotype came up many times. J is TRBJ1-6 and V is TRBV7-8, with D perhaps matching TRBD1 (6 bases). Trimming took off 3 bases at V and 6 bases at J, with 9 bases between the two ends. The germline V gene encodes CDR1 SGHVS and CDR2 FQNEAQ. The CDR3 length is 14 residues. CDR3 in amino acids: CASSFRDTNSPLHF. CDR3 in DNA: TGTGCCAGCAGCTTCCGGGACACTAATTCACCCCTCCACTTT. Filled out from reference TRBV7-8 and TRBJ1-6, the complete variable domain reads GAGVSQSPRYKVAKRGQDVALRCDPISGHVSLFWYQQALGQGPEFLTYFQNEAQLDKSGLPSDRFFAERPEGSVSTLKIQRTQQEDSAVYLCASSFRDTNSPLHFGNGTRLTVT.

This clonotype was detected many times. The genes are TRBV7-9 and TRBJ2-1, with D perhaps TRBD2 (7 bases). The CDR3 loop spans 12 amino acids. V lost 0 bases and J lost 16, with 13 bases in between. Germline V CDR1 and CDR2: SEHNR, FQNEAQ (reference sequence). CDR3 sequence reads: CASSLARGPGFF. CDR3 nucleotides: TGTGCCAGCAGCTTAGCGCGGGGGCCGGGCTTCTTC.

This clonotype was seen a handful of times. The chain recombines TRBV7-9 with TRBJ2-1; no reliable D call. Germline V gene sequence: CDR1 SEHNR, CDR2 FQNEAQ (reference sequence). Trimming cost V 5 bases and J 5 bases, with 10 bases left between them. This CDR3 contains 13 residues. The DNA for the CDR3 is TGTGCCAGCAGCCTTGGCATGAACAATGAGCAGTTCTTC. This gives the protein CASSLGMNNEQFF.

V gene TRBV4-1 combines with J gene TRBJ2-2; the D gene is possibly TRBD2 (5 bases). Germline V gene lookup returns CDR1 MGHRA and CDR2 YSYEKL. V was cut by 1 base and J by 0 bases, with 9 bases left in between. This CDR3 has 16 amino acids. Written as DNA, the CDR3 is TGCGCCAGCAGCCAAGTTGCGGGCGCGAACACCGGGGAGCTGTTTTTT. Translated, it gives CASSQVAGANTGELFF.

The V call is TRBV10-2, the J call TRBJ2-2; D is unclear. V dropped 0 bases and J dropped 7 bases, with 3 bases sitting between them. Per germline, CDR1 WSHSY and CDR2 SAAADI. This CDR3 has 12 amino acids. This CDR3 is CASSESIGELFF. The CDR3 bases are TGCGCCAGCAGTGAGTCGATCGGGGAGCTGTTTTTT.

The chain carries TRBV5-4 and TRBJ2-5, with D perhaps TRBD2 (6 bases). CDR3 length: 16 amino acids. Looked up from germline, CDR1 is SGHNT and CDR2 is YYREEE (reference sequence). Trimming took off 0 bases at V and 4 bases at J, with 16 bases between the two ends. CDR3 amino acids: CASSLDKWTTTETQYF. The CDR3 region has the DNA TGTGCCAGCAGCTTGGATAAGTGGACTACCACAGAGACCCAGTACTTC.

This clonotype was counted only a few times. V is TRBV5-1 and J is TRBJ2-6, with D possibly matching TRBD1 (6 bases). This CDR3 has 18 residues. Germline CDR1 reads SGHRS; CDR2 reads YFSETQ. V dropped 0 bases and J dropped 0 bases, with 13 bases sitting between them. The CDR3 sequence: CASSLEWGPHSGANVLTF. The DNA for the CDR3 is TGCGCCAGCAGCTTGGAATGGGGGCCTCACTCTGGGGCCAACGTCCTGACTTTC.